This T cell receptor (beta chain) was observed in a study of radiation and T cells in renal cell carcinoma. V shed 5 bases and J 8 bases; nucleotides not matched to a gene: 7. The CDR3 has 16 amino acids. CDR1 is SNHLY, CDR2 FYNNEI, per germline. Time point given: blood 2 weeks post-SBRT. Treatment described: 15 Gy SBRT to primary tumor, nephrectomy 4 weeks later. Assay used: immunoSEQ multiplex PCR; TCRdb lists only in-frame clones, some missing. The repertoire has 100,000 to 150,000 clones, approximately 80% of them found once; the top ten carry less than 2.5%. The V gene is TRBV2, the J gene TRBJ2-4, with TRBD2 matching 15 bases. This specimen consisted of blood, obtained from a patient whose treatment included radiotherapy and nephrectomy. The sequence came from a woman aged 55-69 years with renal cell carcinoma. Written as DNA, the CDR3 is TGTGCCAGCAGTTGGACTAGCGGGAGGGCTCGAGACATTCAGTACTTC. Its translation: CASSWTSGRARDIQYF.